This T cell receptor (beta chain) was retrieved from a study of cytomegalovirus exposure and HLA in healthy donors (dated by TCRdb to 2016 to 2017). Regarding the complete study: An earlier analysis of some 600 of the donors reported around 280 Gb of sequence data and around 110 million unique TCR beta sequences obtained from about 200 million T cells. Rather than using new phenotypic data, the later analysis identified candidate immune exposures from TCR beta sequences and from how often those sequences occurred across donors. The study combined high-throughput TCR immunosequencing, statistical association of individual TCRs with disease status, and machine learning to predict cytomegalovirus infection status. The aim of the study was to test whether cataloging public T cell receptors could identify signatures of past pathogen exposure. An earlier analysis of approximately 500 of the donors applied high-throughput TCR beta sequencing to assess whether each TCR beta V gene segment acted as functional or pseudogenic. Because of strong linkage in the cohort, roughly five DR-DQ haplotypes were treated as single units for association and clustering. Typing coverage varied by locus: about 629-630 donors for A, B, C, DRB1 and DQB1; approximately 500 for DQA1; some 610 for DPA1; about 450 for DPB1. Across roughly 420 genotyped donors of the cohort, an average of roughly 250,000 unique TCR beta nucleotide sequences per donor were sequenced, and approximately 17% of those sequences were non-productive. An early release covering just under 650 HLA-typed donors comprised approximately 300 gigabases of sequencing data and tens of millions of unique TCR sequences. In addition to the first cohort of 650 to 800 subjects, a separate validation cohort of approximately 130 different subjects was used. In a later genetic analysis, genome-wide SNP genotypes for about 65% of the roughly 670 donors were used, and that subset was treated as a discovery cohort. In a later analysis, previously published TCR beta repertoires from about 670 donors were re-analyzed and high-resolution HLA genotyping was added so that TCR occurrence patterns could be studied. HLA typing covered class I and class II loci at four-digit resolution. Among the roughly 380 genotyped donors, about 83% belonged to the genetic ancestry cluster associated with self-reported Caucasian donors. All discovery cohort repertoires had been generated using a single sequencing platform. Donor age, sex, ethnicity and CMV serostatus were compiled together with the repertoire data. The study used immunosequencing to profile the T cell repertoires of some 600 subjects and linked those repertoires to cytomegalovirus serostatus. On the study overall, not on this receptor specifically: Linkage disequilibrium might explain the correlated functional status among segregating V segments, but an unknown experimental factor could not be excluded. The authors suggested that the approach could potentially be generalized to other disease states and immunological phenotypes. Assigning TCR associations to individual alleles was difficult when HLA alleles, especially DR and DQ, strongly co-occurred. A later analysis associated about 17,000 TCR beta sequences with specific HLA alleles at a false discovery rate of 0.05. A further reported finding was that TCR beta sequences accurately predicted the HLA-A and HLA-B alleles for most subjects in the first cohort. Compared with the approximately 670-donor mean, donors in an Asian-associated ancestry cluster had fewer N-insertions in productive TCRs, according to a later genetic analysis. A few of the identified cytomegalovirus-associated TCR beta chains were confirmed in vitro to be specific for cytomegalovirus antigens. Cytomegalovirus status was reported to be diagnosed by the classifier with high specificity and sensitivity in both the original and validation cohorts. In a later genetic analysis, a missense DCLRE1C variant was associated with V-gene and J-gene trimming of TCR beta chains, and the association was replicated in an independent cohort. Some IMGT-functional V segments, including TRBV6-2 and TRBV6-3, could not be told apart with the 87-base-pair reads, so those segments were excluded. The only immune exposure information available for the cohort was CMV serostatus. A later analysis reported that several top co-occurrence clusters appeared linked to parvovirus B19, influenza, CMV and Epstein-Barr virus. Compared with equally common non-associated chains, HLA-associated TCR beta chains in a later analysis were more clonally expanded and had lower generation probabilities. According to a later analysis, TCR association rates differed among HLA loci, with DRB1 alleles showing the most associated TCRs and HLA-C alleles showing the fewest. Because some donors lacked HLA typing at each locus, the association tests relied only on the typed subset. Across donors, most TCR sequences were observed very rarely, whereas some public TCRs were present in many individuals. The study listed approximately 150 TCR beta chains as associated with cytomegalovirus. Only TCR beta chains were sequenced in this cohort, and the absence of alpha or paired-chain data limited detectable features. The presence/absence analyses assumed that sequencing depth was roughly uniform across donors, and that assumption may not be true. In a later analysis, most CMV-associated TCR beta chains were found to appear HLA-restricted, with HLA associations seemingly driven largely by CMV exposure. A group of highly shared sequence variants was considered likely to be a technical artifact of the sequencing pipeline. Broadly in line with IMGT annotations, most TCR beta V segments showed up in productive rearrangements about 87% or about 30% of the time in an earlier analysis of 587 of the donors. Seventeen rarely observed V segments, including chromosome 9 orphons, were excluded from the earlier analysis of several hundred of the donors because counts were too low.

The cohort consisted of 670 or so healthy bone marrow donors. At the time of sampling, every cohort member was nominally healthy, though immune exposures that went unrecorded were likely present. The donor was CMV seronegative and belonged to the group of around 350 seronegative cohort members. Each donor provided a peripheral blood sample, and peripheral blood mononuclear cells were used for TCR beta sequencing. The Qiagen DNeasy Blood Extraction Kit was used to extract genomic DNA from the blood cell samples. A remark on this clone: Its antigen target is currently unknown. The input lacks base qualities; no much larger clone sits a single base away.

Libraries were made using the immunoSEQ multiplex PCR assay. For the multiplex PCR, a mixture combining 60 forward primers for TCR Vbeta segments and 13 reverse primers for TCR Jbeta segments was used. A multiplex PCR assay on genomic DNA amplified the CDR3 region of rearranged TCR beta genes. Amplified TCR beta libraries were sequenced as 87-base-pair reads on the Illumina HiSeq System. Processing in the source paper ran as follows. Across the 670 or so repertoires, a later analysis counted some 80 million unique TCR beta chains, around 11 million of which were shared by at least two donors. To remove PCR and sequencing errors, raw reads were error-corrected and collapsed into unique sequences using a nearest-neighbor algorithm that merged closely related sequences. V, D and J gene segments were assigned by aligning CDR3 sequences to IMGT reference sequences. For a sequence to be retained, at least a six-nucleotide match to both a V gene segment and a J gene segment was required. A rearrangement counted as productive if the CDR3 had no stop codons and remained in frame with V and J, and every other rearrangement counted as non-productive. Following IMGT convention, CDR3 was defined as the stretch from the second conserved V-encoded cysteine to the conserved J-encoded phenylalanine. The earlier analysis of 450 to 750 of the donors excluded any sequence lacking an unambiguous match to a single V gene segment. An earlier analysis of roughly 590 of the donors called V segments functional above 56.7% productive rearrangements and segregating when the between-donor standard deviation exceeded 5%. A statistical classification framework was built for diagnosing cytomegalovirus status from the catalog of TCR beta chain sequences. In a later analysis, TCR nucleotide sequences were compared against IMGT/GENE-DB human TR gene sequences so that V and J genes could be assigned. A later analysis assigned CDR3 sequences and most-parsimonious VDJ recombination scenarios with the TCRdist pipeline. In a later analysis, each TCR beta chain was defined by its CDR3 amino acid sequence together with its V-gene family, and reads lacking a unique V-gene family were excluded. In a later analysis, some 600 highly shared, low-generation-probability nucleotide sequences were removed to address suspected cross-contamination and a sequencing artifact. For each public chain, a later analysis derived a clonal expansion index from normalized ranks of inferred template counts within each repertoire. In a later analysis, generation probabilities were computed using a VDJ recombination model fitted to out-of-frame rearrangements, and the results were checked against IGoR. In a later analysis, TCR-TCR, TCR-HLA and TCR-CMV co-occurrence was scored with hypergeometric tests, and a repertoire-size bias correction was applied to TCR pairs. A later analysis estimated false discovery rates by permuting HLA or CMV assignments 20 times. In a later analysis, co-occurring TCRs were grouped with DBSCAN, and TCRdist sequence similarity was added when clustering was performed within HLA-allele-positive subsets. For co-occurrence clustering, repertoires with fewer than 30,000 or more than 120,000 public chains were excluded, along with 4 to 6 repertoires with anomalous nucleotide sharing. The clones in this table, taken by TCRdb from immuneACCESS, are in-frame only. Not every clone is retained; where verified, under half of the shortfall comes from an unresolved V gene, and the cause of the rest is unknown. V, J and clone size are those of that table, while D and trimming were read from the DNA. The sample data list roughly 190,000 clones, and over 70% of these were observed just once. The ten largest clones capture 1.5% to 2% of the sample.

The germline V gene sets CDR1 to MNHEY and CDR2 to SVGAGI. The CDR3 contains 16 residues, cysteine and phenylalanine counted. Just CDR3 DNA is preserved here, 48 bases in frame from base 1. Germline trimming: 0 bases from V, 1 base from J; junction bases outside gene matches: 3. The receptor was isolated from a woman under 30 in good health and CMV-seronegative. The chain uses TRBV6-5 and TRBJ2-3; 8 middle bases align to TRBD2. The specimen was PBMCs. The nucleotide sequence is TGTGCCAGCAGTTACTCGGCGGGGGGTGGCACAGATACGCAGTATTTT. Protein translation: CASSYSAGGGTDTQYF.